Following are 4 T cell receptor beta chains from one sample sequenced in a study of T cells in Graves' hyperthyroidism and ophthalmopathy. Amplification targeted TCR beta CDR3 regions from RNA transcripts. The TCR CDR3 first-round RT-PCR relied on the HTBI primer set. TCRdb reanalysed the multiplex PCR reads using MiXCR and keeps one entry per CDR3 protein. The data show 350,000 to 400,000 distinct CDR3 sequences, about 20% seen once. Sequencing used blood. These receptors were obtained from a woman aged 18-35 years with Graves' hyperthyroidism.

This clonotype was recorded at least ten times. The rearrangement uses TRBV7-3 and TRBJ2-2; D possibly corresponds to TRBD2 (6 bases). CDR1 and CDR2 from the germline V gene are SGHTA and FQGTGA. The CDR3 covers 13 residues. The CDR3 DNA sequence: TGTGCTATTGGGGGGAGCAACACCGGGGAGCTGTTTTTT. It encodes CAIGGSNTGELFF.

This clonotype was found many times. The V call is TRBV19, the J call TRBJ2-7; tentative D call: TRBD2 (5 bases). The CDR3 is 12 residues long. In germline, CDR1 is LNHDA, CDR2 SQIVND (reference sequence). V lost 2 bases, J lost 5 bases, and 7 bases lay in between. The CDR3 DNA is TGTGCCAGTAGTATATCGGGGAACGAGCAGTACTTC. As protein: CASSISGNEQYF. Supplemented by reference TRBV19 and TRBJ2-7, the full variable domain reads DGGITQSPKYLFRKEGQNVTLSCEQNLNHDAMYWYRQDPGQGLRLIYYSQIVNDFQKGDIAEGYSVSREKKESFPLTVTSAQKNPTAFYLCASSISGNEQYFGPGTRLTVT.

This clonotype was picked up many times. The rearrangement links TRBV20-1 to TRBJ1-1; the match to TRBD1 covers 12 bases. V was clipped by 3 bases and J by 4 bases; unmatched bases: 3. The germline CDR1 and CDR2 sequences are DFQATT and SNEGSKA (reference sequence). The CDR3 extends over 14 amino acids. The CDR3 coding sequence is TGCAGTGCTAGGAGGGACAGGGGGCTCACTGAAGCTTTCTTT. Its translation: CSARRDRGLTEAFF.

This clonotype was detected ten times or more. The chain joins TRBV5-1 to TRBJ2-7, with 7 nucleotides matching TRBD1. Trimming removed 0 bases from V and 1 base from J; junction bases left unmatched: 4. The CDR3 consists of 15 residues. Germline V CDR1 and CDR2: SGHRS, YFSETQ. CDR3 nucleotides: TGCGCCAGCAGCTTGGGGACAGGCCGATCCTACGAGCAGTACTTC. Protein sequence: CASSLGTGRSYEQYF.